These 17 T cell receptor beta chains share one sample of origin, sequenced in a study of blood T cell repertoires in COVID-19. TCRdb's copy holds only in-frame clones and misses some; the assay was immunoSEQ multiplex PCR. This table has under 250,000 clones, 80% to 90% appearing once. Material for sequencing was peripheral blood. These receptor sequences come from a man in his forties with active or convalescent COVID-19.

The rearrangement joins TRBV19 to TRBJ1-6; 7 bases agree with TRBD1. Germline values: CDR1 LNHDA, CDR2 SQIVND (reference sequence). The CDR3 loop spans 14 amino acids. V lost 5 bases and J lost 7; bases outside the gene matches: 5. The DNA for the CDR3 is TGTGCCAGTAGTCGAGGGGGCGAAAATTCACCCCTCCACTTT. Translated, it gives CASSRGGENSPLHF.

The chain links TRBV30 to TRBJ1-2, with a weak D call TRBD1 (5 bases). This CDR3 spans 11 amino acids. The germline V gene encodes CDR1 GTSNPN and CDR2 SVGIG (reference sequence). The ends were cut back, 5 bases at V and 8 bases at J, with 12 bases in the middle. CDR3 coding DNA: TGTGCCTGGGGGGCTTCCGTGGGCTACACCTTC. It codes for CAWGASVGYTF. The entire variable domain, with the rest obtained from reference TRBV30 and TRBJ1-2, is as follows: SQTIHQWPATLVQPVGSPLSLECTVEGTSNPNLYWYRQAAGRGLQLLFYSVGIGQISSEVPQNLSASRPQDRQFILSSKKLLLSDSGFYLCAWGASVGYTFGSGTRLTVV.

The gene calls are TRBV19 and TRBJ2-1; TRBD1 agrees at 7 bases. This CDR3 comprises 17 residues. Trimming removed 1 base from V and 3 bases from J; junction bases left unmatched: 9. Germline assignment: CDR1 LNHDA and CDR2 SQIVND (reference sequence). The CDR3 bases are TGTGCCAGTAGTATAGGAAGTGTGGGACAGTTCTACAATGAGCAGTTCTTC. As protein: CASSIGSVGQFYNEQFF.

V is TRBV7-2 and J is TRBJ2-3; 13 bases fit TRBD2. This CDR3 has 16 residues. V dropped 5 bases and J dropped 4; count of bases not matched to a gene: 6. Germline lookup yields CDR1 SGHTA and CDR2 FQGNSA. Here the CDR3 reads CASSRGTSGVSDTQYF. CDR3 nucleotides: TGTGCCAGCAGCCGCGGGACTAGCGGGGTTTCAGATACGCAGTATTTT.

In nucleotides, the CDR3 is TGTGCCAGCAGCTACTATACGTCTAGCGGGAGTGATGAGCAGTTCTTC. Amino acid sequence: CASSYYTSSGSDEQFF. The chain carries TRBV7-9 and TRBJ2-1; 10 bases are shared with TRBD2. This CDR3 has 16 amino acids. Germline V gene data show CDR1 as SEHNR and CDR2 as FQNEAQ (reference sequence). J gave up 8 bases and V 4 bases, and 11 bases lay outside the gene matches. The full variable domain, with the rest looked up from reference TRBV7-9 and TRBJ2-1, is DTGVSQNPRHKITKRGQNVTFRCDPISEHNRLYWYRQTLGQGPEFLTYFQNEAQLEKSRLLSDRFSAERPKGSFSTLEIQRTEQGDSAMYLCASSYYTSSGSDEQFFGPGTRLTVL.

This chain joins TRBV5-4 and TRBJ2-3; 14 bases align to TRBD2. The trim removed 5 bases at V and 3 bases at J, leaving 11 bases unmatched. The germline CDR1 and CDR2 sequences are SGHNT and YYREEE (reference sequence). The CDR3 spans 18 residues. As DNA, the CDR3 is TGTGCCAGCAGACGACTAGCGGGAGGGGAATTGGTTACAGATACGCAGTATTTT. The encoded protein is CASRRLAGGELVTDTQYF.

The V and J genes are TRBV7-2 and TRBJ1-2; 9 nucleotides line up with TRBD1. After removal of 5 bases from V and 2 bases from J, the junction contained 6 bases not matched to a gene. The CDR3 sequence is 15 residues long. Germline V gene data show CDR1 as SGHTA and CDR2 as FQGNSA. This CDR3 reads CASSAGQGLNYGYTF. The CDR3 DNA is TGTGCCAGCAGCGCCGGACAGGGGTTAAACTATGGCTACACCTTC. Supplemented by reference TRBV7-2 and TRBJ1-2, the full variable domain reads GAGVSQSPSNKVTEKGKDVELRCDPISGHTALYWYRQSLGQGLEFLIYFQGNSAPDKSGLPSDRFSAERTGGSVSTLTIQRTQQEDSAVYLCASSAGQGLNYGYTFGSGTRLTVV.

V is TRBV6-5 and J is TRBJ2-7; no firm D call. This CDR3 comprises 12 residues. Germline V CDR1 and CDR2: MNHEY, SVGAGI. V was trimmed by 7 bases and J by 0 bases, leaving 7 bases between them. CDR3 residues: CASKPNSYEQYF. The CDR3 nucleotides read TGTGCCAGCAAGCCCAACTCCTACGAGCAGTACTTC.

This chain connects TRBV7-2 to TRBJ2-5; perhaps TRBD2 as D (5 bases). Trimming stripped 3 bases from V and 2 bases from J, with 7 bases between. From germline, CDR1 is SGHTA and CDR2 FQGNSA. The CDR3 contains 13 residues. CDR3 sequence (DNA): TGTGCCAGCAGCTTTGGACTTCAAGAGACCCAGTACTTC. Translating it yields CASSFGLQETQYF. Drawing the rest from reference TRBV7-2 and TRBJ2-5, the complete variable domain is GAGVSQSPSNKVTEKGKDVELRCDPISGHTALYWYRQSLGQGLEFLIYFQGNSAPDKSGLPSDRFSAERTGGSVSTLTIQRTQQEDSAVYLCASSFGLQETQYFGPGTRLLVL.

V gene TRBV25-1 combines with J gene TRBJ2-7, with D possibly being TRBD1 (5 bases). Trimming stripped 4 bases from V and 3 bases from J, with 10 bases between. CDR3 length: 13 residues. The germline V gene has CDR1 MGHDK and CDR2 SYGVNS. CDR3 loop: CASSAQVVYEQYF. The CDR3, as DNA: TGTGCCAGCAGTGCACAGGTCGTCTACGAGCAGTACTTC.

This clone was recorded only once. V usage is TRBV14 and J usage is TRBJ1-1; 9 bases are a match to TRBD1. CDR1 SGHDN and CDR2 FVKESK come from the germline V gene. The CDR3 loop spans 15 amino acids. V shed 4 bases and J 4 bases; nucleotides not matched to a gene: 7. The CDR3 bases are TGTGCCAGCAGCCGATTACAGGGGGCCAGCACTGAAGCTTTCTTT. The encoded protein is CASSRLQGASTEAFF.

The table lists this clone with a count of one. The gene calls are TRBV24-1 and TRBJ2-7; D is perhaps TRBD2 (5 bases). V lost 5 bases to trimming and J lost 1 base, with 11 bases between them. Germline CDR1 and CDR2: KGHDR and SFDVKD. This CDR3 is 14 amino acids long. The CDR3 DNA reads TGTGCCACCAGTGGCCCGGGAAAATCCTACGAGCAGTACTTC. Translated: CATSGPGKSYEQYF.

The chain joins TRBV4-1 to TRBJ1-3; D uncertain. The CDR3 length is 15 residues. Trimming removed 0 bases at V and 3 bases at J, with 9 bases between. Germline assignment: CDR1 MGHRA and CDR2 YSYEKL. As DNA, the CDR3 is TGCGCCAGCAGCCAAGAAGTGACATTTGGAAACACCATATATTTT. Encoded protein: CASSQEVTFGNTIYF.

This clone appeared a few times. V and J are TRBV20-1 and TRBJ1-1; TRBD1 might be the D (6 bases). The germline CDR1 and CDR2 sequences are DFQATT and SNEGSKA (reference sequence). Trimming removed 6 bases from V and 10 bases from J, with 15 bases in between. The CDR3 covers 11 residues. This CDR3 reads CSAEGGAGAFF. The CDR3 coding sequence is TGCAGTGCCGAGGGGGGGGCCGGAGCTTTCTTT.

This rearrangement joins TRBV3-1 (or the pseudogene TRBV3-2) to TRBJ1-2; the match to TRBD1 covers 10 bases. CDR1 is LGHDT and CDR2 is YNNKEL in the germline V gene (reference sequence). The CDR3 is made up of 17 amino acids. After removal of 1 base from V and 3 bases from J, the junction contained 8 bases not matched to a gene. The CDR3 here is CASSQGQGAGEDYGYTF. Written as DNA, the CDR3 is TGTGCCAGCAGCCAAGGACAGGGGGCAGGTGAAGACTATGGCTACACCTTC.

The CDR3, as DNA: TGTGCCAGCAGCTTAGATGTGCGGGATGAGCAGTTCTTC. Amino acid sequence: CASSLDVRDEQFF. V gene TRBV11-2 combines with J gene TRBJ2-1, with D tentatively TRBD2 (5 bases). This CDR3 spans 13 amino acids. V dropped 0 bases and J dropped 8 bases, with 8 bases sitting between them. Germline V gene lookup returns CDR1 SGHAT and CDR2 FQNNGV. The entire variable domain, with the rest obtained from reference TRBV11-2 and TRBJ2-1, is as follows: EAGVAQSPRYKIIEKRQSVAFWCNPISGHATLYWYQQILGQGPKLLIQFQNNGVVDDSQLPKDRFSAERLKGVDSTLKIQPAKLEDSAVYLCASSLDVRDEQFFGPGTRLTVL.

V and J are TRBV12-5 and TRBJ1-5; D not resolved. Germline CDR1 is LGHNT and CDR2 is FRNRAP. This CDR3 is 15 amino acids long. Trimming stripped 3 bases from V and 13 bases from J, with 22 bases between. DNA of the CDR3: TGTGCTAGTGGTTTTGGCTCGGGGAACGGTGAATTTCAGCATTTT. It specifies CASGFGSGNGEFQHF.